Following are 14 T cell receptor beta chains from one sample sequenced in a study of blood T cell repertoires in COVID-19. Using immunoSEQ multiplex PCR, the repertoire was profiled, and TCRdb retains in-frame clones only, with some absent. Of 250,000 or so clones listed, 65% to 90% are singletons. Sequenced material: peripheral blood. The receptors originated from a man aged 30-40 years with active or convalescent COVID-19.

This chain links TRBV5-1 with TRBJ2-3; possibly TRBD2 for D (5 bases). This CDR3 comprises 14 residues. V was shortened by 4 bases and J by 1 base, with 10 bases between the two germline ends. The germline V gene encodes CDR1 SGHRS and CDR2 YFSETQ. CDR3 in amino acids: CASSQDSGTDTQYF. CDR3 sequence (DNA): TGCGCCAGCAGCCAGGACTCGGGCACAGATACGCAGTATTTT.

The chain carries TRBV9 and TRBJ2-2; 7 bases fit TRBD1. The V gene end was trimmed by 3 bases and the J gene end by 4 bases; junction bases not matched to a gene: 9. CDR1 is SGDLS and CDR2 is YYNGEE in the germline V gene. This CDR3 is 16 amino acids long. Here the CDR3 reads CASSDLTGATTGELFF. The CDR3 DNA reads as TGTGCCAGCAGCGATCTAACAGGGGCTACCACCGGGGAGCTGTTTTTT.

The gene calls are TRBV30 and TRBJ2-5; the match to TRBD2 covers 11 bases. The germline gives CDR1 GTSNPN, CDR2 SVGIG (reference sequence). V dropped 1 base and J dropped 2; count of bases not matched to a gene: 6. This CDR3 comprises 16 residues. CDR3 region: CAWSAGTSGSQETQYF. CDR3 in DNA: TGTGCCTGGAGTGCCGGGACTAGCGGCTCTCAAGAGACCCAGTACTTC.

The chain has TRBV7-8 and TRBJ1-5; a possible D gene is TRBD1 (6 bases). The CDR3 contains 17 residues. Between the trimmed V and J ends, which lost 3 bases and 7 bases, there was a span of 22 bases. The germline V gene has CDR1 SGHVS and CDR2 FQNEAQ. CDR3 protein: CASSFQSNRDASQPQHF. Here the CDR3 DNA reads TGTGCCAGCAGCTTCCAATCTAACAGGGATGCCAGCCAGCCCCAGCATTTT.

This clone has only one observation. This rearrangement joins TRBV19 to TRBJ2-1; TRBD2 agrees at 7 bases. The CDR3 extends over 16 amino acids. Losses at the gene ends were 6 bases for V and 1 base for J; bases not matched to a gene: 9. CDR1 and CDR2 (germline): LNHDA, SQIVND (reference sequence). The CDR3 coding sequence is TGTGCCAGTAGCCAGCAGCGGGATTTATCCTACAATGAGCAGTTCTTC. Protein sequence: CASSQQRDLSYNEQFF.

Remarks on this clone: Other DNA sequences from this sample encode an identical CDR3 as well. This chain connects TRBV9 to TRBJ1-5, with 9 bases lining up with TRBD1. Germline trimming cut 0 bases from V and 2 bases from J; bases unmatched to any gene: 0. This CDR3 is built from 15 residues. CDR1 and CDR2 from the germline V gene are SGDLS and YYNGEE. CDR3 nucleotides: TGTGCCAGCAGCGTAGGGGACAGGGGCAATCAGCCCCAGCATTTT. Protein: CASSVGDRGNQPQHF.

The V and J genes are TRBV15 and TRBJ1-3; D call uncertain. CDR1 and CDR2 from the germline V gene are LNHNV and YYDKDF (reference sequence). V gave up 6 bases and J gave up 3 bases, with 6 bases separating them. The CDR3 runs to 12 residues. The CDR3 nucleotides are TGTGCCACCAGAAGCGATGGAAACACCATATATTTT. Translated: CATRSDGNTIYF.

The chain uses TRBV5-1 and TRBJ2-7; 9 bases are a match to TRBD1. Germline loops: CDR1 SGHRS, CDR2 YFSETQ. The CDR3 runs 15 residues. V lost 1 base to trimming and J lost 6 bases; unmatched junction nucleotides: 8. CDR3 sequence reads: CASSLPGTGSGEQYF. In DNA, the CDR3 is TGCGCCAGCAGCTTGCCCGGGACAGGGAGCGGCGAGCAGTACTTC. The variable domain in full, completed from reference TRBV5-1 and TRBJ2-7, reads KAGVTQTPRYLIKTRGQQVTLSCSPISGHRSVSWYQQTPGQGLQFLFEYFSETQRNKGNFPGRFSGRQFSNSRSEMNVSTLELGDSALYLCASSLPGTGSGEQYFGPGTRLTVT.

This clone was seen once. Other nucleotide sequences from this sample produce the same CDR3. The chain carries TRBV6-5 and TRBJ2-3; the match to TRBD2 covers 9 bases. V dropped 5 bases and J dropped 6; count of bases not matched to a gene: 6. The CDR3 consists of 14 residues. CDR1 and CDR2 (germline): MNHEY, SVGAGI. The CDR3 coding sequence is TGTGCCAGCAGTCCGGGACTAGCAACGGATACGCAGTATTTT. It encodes CASSPGLATDTQYF.

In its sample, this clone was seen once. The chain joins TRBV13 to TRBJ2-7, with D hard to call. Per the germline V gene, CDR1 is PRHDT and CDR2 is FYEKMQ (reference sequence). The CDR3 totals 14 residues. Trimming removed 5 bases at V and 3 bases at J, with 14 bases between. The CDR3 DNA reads TGTGCCAGCAGCCCAGGATCAGCTGACTACGAGCAGTACTTC. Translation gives CASSPGSADYEQYF.

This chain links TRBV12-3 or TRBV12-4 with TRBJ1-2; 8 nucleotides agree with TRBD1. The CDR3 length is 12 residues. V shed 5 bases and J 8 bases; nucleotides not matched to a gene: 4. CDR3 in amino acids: CASSQDRVGYTF. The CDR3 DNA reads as TGTGCCAGCAGTCAGGACAGGGTCGGCTACACCTTC.

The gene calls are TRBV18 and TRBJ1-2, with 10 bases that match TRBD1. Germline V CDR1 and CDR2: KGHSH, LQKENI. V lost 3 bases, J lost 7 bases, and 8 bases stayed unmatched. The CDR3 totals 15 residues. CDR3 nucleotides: TGTGCCAGCTCACCGGACAGACAGGGGGCTGTTGGCTACACCTTC. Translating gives CASSPDRQGAVGYTF. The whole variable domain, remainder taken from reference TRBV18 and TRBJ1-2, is NAGVMQNPRHLVRRRGQEARLRCSPMKGHSHVYWYRQLPEEGLKFMVYLQKENIIDESGMPKERFSAEFPKEGPSILRIQQVVRGDSAAYFCASSPDRQGAVGYTFGSGTRLTVV.

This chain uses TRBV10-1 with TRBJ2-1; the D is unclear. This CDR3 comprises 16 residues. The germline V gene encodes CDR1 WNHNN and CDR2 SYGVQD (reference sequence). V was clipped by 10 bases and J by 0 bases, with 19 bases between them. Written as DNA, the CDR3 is TGCGCCACACCCTTGACTTCCCCCAGCTCCTACAATGAGCAGTTCTTC. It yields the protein CATPLTSPSSYNEQFF.

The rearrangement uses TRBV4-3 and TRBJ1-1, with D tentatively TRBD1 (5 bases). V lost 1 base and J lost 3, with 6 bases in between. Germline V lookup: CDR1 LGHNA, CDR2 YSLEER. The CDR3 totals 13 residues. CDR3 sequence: CASSQARDTEAFF. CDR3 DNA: TGCGCCAGCAGCCAAGCCAGGGACACTGAAGCTTTCTTT.